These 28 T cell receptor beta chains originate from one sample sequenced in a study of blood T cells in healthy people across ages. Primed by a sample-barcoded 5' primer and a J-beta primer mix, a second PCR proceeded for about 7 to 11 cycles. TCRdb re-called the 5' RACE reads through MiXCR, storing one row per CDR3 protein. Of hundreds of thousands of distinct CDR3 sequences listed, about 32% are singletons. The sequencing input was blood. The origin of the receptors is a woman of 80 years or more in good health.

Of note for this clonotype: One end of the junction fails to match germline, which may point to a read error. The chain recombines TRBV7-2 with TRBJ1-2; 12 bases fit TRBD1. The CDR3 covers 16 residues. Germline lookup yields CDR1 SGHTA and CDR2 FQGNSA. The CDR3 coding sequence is TGTGCCAGCAGCCCCTCCTCCGGGACAGGGGGCTATAGCTACACCTTC. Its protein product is CASSPSSGTGGYSYTF.

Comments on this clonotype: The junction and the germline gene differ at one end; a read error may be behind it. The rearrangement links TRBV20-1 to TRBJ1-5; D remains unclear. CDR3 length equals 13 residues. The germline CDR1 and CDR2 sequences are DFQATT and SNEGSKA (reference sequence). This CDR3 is CSAGEAGGQPQHF. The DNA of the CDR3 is TGCAGTGCTGGAGAGGCAGGAGGCCAGCCCCAGCATTTT.

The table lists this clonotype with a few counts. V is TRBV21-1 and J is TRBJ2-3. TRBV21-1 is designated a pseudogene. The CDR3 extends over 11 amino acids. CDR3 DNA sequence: TGTGCCAGCAGCAATCGGGATACGCAGTATTTT. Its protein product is CASSNRDTQYF.

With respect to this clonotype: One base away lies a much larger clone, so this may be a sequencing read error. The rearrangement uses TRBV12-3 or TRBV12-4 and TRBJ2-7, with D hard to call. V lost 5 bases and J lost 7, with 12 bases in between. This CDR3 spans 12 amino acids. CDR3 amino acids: CASSTSYNEQYF. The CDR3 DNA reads TGTGCCAGCAGTACCTCCTACAATGAGCAGTACTTC.

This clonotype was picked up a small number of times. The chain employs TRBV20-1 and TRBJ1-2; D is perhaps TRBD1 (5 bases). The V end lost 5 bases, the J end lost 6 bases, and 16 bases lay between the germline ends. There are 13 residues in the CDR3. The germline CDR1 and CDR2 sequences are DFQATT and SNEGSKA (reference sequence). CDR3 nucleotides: TGCAGTGCTCTCAGACCGTTGGGGGATGGCTACACCTTC. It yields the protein CSALRPLGDGYTF.

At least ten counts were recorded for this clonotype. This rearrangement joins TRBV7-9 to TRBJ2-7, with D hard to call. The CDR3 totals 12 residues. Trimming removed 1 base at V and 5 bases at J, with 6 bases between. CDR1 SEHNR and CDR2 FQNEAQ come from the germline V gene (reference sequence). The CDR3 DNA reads TGTGCCAGCAGCTTAGTTAGTAACGAGCAGTACTTC. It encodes CASSLVSNEQYF.

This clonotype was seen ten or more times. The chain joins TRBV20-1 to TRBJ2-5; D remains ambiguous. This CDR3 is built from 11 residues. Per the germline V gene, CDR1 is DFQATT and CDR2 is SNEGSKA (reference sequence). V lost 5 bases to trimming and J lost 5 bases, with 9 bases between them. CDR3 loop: CSAPGEETQYF. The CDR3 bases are TGCAGTGCTCCAGGAGAGGAGACCCAGTACTTC.

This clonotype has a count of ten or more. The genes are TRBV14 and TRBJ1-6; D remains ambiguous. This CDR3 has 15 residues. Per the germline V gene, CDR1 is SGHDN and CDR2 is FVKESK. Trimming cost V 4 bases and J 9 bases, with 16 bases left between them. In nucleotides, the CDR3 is TGTGCCAGCAGCCCGGATCCTATCGGACGTTCACCCCTCCACTTT. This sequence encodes CASSPDPIGRSPLHF.

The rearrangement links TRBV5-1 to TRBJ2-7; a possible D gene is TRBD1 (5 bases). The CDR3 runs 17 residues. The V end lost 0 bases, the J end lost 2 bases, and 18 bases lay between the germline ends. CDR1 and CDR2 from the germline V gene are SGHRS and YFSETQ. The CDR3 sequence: CASSLASGHPGTYEQYF. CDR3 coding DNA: TGCGCCAGCAGCTTGGCTTCTGGACATCCTGGCACCTACGAGCAGTACTTC.

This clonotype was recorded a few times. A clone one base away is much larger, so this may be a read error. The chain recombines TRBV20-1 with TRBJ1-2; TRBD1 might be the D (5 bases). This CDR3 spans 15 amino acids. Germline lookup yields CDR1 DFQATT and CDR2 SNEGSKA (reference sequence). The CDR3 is CSAPLYRGRGYGCTF. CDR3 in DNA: TGCAGTGCTCCCTTATACCGGGGCCGGGGCTATGGCTGCACCTTC.

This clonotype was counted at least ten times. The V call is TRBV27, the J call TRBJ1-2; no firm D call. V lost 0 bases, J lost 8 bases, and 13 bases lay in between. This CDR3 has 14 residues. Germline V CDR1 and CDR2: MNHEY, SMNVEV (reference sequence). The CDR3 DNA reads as TGTGCCAGCAGTTTATCGAGGGCCTTTGGAGGCTACACCTTC. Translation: CASSLSRAFGGYTF.

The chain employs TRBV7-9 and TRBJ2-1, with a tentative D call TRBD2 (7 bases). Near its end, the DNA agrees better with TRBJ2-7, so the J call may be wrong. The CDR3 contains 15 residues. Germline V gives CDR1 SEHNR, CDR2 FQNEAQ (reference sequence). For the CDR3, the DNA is TGTGCCAGCTGCGTCGGGGGCGGGGGTCCCAATGAGCAGTACTTC. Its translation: CASCVGGGGPNEQYF.

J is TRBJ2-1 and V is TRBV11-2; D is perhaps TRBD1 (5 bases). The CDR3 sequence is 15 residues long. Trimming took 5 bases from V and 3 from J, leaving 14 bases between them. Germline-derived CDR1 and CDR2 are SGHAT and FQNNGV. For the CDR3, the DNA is TGTGCCAGCAGCCCCATAGGGGTAGGCTACAATGAGCAGTTCTTC. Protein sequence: CASSPIGVGYNEQFF.

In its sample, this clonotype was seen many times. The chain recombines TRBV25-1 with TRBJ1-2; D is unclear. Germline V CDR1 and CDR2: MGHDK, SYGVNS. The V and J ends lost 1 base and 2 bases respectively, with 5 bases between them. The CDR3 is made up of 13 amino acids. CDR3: CASSEWENYGYTF. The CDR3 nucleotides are TGTGCCAGCAGTGAATGGGAGAACTATGGCTACACCTTC.

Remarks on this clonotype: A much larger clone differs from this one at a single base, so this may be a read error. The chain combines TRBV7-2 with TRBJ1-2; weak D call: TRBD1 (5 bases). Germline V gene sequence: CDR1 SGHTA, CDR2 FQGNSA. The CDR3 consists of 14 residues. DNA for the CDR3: TGTGCCAGCAGCTTAAGCCAGGGAGACTATGACTACACCTTC. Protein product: CASSLSQGDYDYTF.

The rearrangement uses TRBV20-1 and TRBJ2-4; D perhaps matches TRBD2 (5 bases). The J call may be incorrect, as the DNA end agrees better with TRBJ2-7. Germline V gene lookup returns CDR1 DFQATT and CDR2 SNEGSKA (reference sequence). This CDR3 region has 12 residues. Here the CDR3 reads CSAKRTPNEQYF. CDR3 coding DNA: TGCAGTGCGAAGCGGACTCCTAACGAGCAGTACTTC.

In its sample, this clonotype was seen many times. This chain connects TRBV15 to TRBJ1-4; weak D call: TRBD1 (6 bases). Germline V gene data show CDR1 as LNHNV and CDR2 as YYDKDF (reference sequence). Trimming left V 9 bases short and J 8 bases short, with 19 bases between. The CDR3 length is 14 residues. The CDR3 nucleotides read TGTGCCACGTCAGTCGGGACAAAGAGGGAAAAACTGTTTTTT. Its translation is CATSVGTKREKLFF.

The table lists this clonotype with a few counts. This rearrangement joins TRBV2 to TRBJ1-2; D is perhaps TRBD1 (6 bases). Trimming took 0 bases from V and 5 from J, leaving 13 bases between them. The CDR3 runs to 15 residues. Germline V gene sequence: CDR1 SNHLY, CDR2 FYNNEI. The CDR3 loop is CASSEAPQGRYGYTF. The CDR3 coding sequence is TGTGCCAGCAGTGAAGCGCCGCAGGGGAGGTATGGCTACACCTTC.

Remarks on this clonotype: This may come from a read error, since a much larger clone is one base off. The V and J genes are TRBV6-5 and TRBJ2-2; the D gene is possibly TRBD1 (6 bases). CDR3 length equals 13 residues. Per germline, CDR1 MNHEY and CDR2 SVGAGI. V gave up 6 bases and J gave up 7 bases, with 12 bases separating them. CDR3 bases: TGTGCCAGCAGACTCGGACAGTGCGGGGAGCTGTTTTTT. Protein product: CASRLGQCGELFF.

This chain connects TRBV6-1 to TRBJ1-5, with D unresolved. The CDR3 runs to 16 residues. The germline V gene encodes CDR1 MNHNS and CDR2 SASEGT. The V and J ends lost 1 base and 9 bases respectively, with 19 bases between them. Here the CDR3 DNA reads TGTGCCAGCAGTGAAGGGTTTGTCGGGCACGTCCTGCCCCAGCATTTT. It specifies CASSEGFVGHVLPQHF.

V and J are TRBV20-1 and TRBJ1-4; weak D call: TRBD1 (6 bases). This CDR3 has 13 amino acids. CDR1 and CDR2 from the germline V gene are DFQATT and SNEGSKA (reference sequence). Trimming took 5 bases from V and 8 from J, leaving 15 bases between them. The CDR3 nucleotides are TGCAGTGCTGCTGGACAGATGGGGGAAAAACTGTTTTTT. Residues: CSAAGQMGEKLFF.

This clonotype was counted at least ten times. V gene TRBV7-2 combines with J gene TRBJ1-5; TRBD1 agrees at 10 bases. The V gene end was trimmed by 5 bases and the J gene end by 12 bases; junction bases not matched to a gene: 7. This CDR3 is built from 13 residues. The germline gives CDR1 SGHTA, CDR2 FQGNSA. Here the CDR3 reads CASSPKGQGLQHF. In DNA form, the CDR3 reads TGTGCCAGCAGCCCCAAGGGACAGGGGCTCCAGCATTTT.

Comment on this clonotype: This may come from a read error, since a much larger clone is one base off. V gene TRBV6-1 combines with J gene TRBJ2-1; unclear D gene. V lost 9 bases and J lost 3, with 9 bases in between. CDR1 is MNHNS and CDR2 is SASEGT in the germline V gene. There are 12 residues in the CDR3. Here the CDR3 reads CARGMLYNEQFF. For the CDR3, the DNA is TGTGCCAGGGGGATGCTCTACAATGAGCAGTTCTTC.

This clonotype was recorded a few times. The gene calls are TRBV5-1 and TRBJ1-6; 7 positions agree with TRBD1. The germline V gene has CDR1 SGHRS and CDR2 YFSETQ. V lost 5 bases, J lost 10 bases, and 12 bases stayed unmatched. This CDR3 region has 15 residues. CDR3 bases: TGCGCCAGCAGTCTTCTGGACCAGGGGGAATCACCCCTCCACTTT. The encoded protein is CASSLLDQGESPLHF.

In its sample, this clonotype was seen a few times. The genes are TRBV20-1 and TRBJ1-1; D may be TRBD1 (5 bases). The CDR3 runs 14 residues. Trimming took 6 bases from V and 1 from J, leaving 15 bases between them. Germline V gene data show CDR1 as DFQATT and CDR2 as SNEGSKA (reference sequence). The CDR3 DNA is TGCAGTGCCAGCCATTTTGGGGGGAACACTGAAGCTTTCTTT. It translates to CSASHFGGNTEAFF.

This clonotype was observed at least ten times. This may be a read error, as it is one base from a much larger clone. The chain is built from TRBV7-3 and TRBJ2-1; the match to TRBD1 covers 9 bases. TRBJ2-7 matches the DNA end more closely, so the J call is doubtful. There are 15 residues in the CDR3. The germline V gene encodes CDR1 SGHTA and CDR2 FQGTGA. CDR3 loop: CASSSGGQGYNEQYF. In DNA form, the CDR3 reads TGTGCCAGCAGCTCCGGCGGACAGGGGTACAATGAGCAGTACTTC.

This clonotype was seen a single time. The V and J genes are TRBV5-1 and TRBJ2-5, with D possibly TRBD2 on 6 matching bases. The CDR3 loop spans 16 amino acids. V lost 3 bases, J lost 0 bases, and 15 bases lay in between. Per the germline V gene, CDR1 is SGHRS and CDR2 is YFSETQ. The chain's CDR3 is CASSSRDSRYQETQYF. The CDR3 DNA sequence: TGCGCCAGCAGCTCCCGGGACTCCAGGTACCAAGAGACCCAGTACTTC.

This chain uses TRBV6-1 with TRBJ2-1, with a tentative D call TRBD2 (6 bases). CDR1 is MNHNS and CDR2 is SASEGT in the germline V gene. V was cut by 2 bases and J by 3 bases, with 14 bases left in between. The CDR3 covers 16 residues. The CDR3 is CASSELAPKLYNEQFF. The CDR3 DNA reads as TGTGCCAGCAGTGAACTAGCGCCCAAACTCTACAATGAGCAGTTCTTC.